This entry is about one T cell receptor (beta chain). The antigen remains unidentified. This record comes from a study of cytomegalovirus exposure and HLA in healthy donors. Across the whole study: An earlier analysis found roughly 110 million unique TCR beta sequences from 150 million to 200 million T cells.

Whole-study findings and limits: In a later analysis, TCR beta V- and J-gene trimming was associated with a missense DCLRE1C variant.

PCR was performed using 60 Vbeta and 13 Jbeta primers. Per the original data handling: The authors later counted 70 million to 80 million unique TCR beta chains, roughly 10 million of them shared. This table comes from immunoSEQ multiplex PCR, and its TCRdb copy is limited to in-frame clones, with some not included. D and trimming come from the DNA, and the V and J calls and clone size come from that table. The table has some 150,000 clones, about 64% seen once; the top ten hold 7% to 8.5%. V trimming: 0 bases; J trimming: 0 bases; junction bases outside the gene matches: 11. The germline gives CDR1 SGHAT, CDR2 FQNNGV. The CDR3 covers 18 residues.

This TCR derives from a woman aged 55-70 years in good health and CMV-seropositive. The sequenced sample consisted of PBMCs. The rearrangement links TRBV11-2 to TRBJ2-7, with 7 bases aligning to TRBD2. The CDR3 is CASSLDGLEGYSSYEQYF. CDR3 nucleotides: TGTGCCAGCAGCTTAGATGGACTAGAGGGCTATAGCTCCTACGAGCAGTACTTC.